One and the same sample provided the 9 T cell receptor beta chains below, sequenced in a study of cytomegalovirus exposure and HLA in healthy donors. The PCR used 60 Vbeta and 13 Jbeta primers. Some clones are missing from TCRdb's copy, which holds only in-frame ones; the method was immunoSEQ multiplex PCR. The table shows more than 150,000 clones, with around 72% occurring only once. Input material: PBMCs. All receptors derive from a woman aged 40 to 50 in good health and CMV-seropositive.

The chain couples TRBV5-1 to TRBJ2-5; TRBD1 matches 8 bases. The germline CDR1 and CDR2 sequences are SGHRS and YFSETQ. This CDR3 has 13 amino acids. J gave up 5 bases and V 4 bases, and 4 bases lay outside the gene matches. CDR3: CASSMTGDETQYF. DNA for the CDR3: TGCGCCAGCAGCATGACAGGGGATGAGACCCAGTACTTC.

The rearrangement joins TRBV19 to TRBJ1-5; 8 bases match TRBD1. The CDR3 covers 15 residues. Per germline, CDR1 LNHDA and CDR2 SQIVND (reference sequence). The J segment lost 3 bases and the V segment lost 5 bases, leaving 6 bases of the junction unmatched. The CDR3: CASSRGQGYNQPQHF. In nucleotides, the CDR3 is TGTGCCAGTAGTCGAGGACAGGGTTACAATCAGCCCCAGCATTTT.

The chain couples TRBV27 to TRBJ2-1; TRBD1 matches at 8 bases. CDR3 length: 14 amino acids. V was pared by 3 bases and J by 6 bases, with 4 bases of the junction left unmatched. Germline CDR1 and CDR2: MNHEY and SMNVEV (reference sequence). CDR3 nucleotides: TGTGCCAGCAGTTTCCTCGGGACAGGCAATGAGCAGTTCTTC. This gives the protein CASSFLGTGNEQFF.

The chain combines TRBV4-2 with TRBJ2-7; 10 nucleotides agree with TRBD1. CDR1 and CDR2 (germline): LGHNA, YNFKEQ. This CDR3 spans 15 amino acids. V lost 4 bases to trimming and J lost 4 bases; unmatched junction nucleotides: 7. Written as DNA, the CDR3 is TGTGCCAGCAGCCGGGACAGGGGATTTATGTACGAGCAGTACTTC. It codes for CASSRDRGFMYEQYF.

This clone was detected only a few times. J is TRBJ2-5 and V is TRBV18, with D possibly being TRBD2 (6 bases). TRBJ2-7 matches the DNA end more closely, so the J call is doubtful. The CDR3 is 15 amino acids. Germline loops: CDR1 KGHSH, CDR2 LQKENI. The CDR3 nucleotides read TGTGCCAGCTCACACGAACGTAGCGGAGCCTACGAGCAGTACTTC. Its translation is CASSHERSGAYEQYF.

The chain joins TRBV28 to TRBJ1-2, with D perhaps TRBD1 (6 bases). The CDR3 is 13 amino acids. The V end lost 2 bases, the J end lost 5 bases, and 9 bases lay between the germline ends. Germline CDR1 reads MDHEN; CDR2 reads SYDVKM. The CDR3 region is CASSLVTGYGYTF. The CDR3 region has the DNA TGTGCCAGCAGTTTAGTGACAGGTTATGGCTACACCTTC.

This chain links TRBV7-8 with TRBJ2-1, with D hard to call. Trimming stripped 4 bases from V and 5 bases from J, with 9 bases between. Germline V CDR1 and CDR2: SGHVS, FQNEAQ. This CDR3 has 13 residues. The CDR3 loop reads CASSSPRHNEQFF. The CDR3, as DNA: TGTGCCAGCAGCTCTCCCCGTCACAATGAGCAGTTCTTC.

V usage is TRBV5-1 and J usage is TRBJ2-7; tentatively, D is TRBD1 (5 bases). V was clipped by 5 bases and J by 6 bases, with 18 bases between them. The CDR3 runs to 14 residues. Germline CDR1 and CDR2: SGHRS and YFSETQ. CDR3 amino acids: CASSPMPGSGEQYF. The CDR3 DNA follows: TGCGCCAGCAGTCCCATGCCAGGGTCGGGCGAGCAGTACTTC. The full variable domain, in which reference TRBV5-1 and TRBJ2-7 provide the parts outside the CDR3, is KAGVTQTPRYLIKTRGQQVTLSCSPISGHRSVSWYQQTPGQGLQFLFEYFSETQRNKGNFPGRFSGRQFSNSRSEMNVSTLELGDSALYLCASSPMPGSGEQYFGPGTRLTVT.

This clone has just one count. J is TRBJ1-1 and V is TRBV11-2; weak D call: TRBD1 (5 bases). This CDR3 is built from 16 residues. Trimming took 3 bases from V and 5 from J, leaving 19 bases between them. Germline V gene lookup returns CDR1 SGHAT and CDR2 FQNNGV. The CDR3 coding sequence is TGTGCCAGCAGCTTCGGCGGGGGGGTTTCTAATACTGAAGCTTTCTTT. This gives the protein CASSFGGGVSNTEAFF.